The 21 T cell receptor beta chains listed next were all sequenced from one sample in a study of T cell changes during pregnancy in multiple sclerosis. This table comes from immunoSEQ multiplex PCR, and its TCRdb copy is limited to in-frame clones, with some not included. The table shows roughly 39,000 clones, with about nine tenths occurring only once. What was sequenced was PBMCs (not recorded whether the cells were cultured). Source of these receptors: a female donor with multiple sclerosis, enrolled in a pregnancy study.

The chain couples TRBV4-2 to TRBJ2-3; 9 nucleotides agree with TRBD2. The CDR3 is 17 amino acids. The trim removed 0 bases at V and 6 bases at J, leaving 10 bases unmatched. Germline values: CDR1 LGHNA, CDR2 YNFKEQ. CDR3 in amino acids: CASSQDKAGGLRDTQYF. Written as DNA, the CDR3 is TGTGCCAGCAGCCAAGATAAAGCGGGAGGCCTGAGGGATACGCAGTATTTT.

The rearrangement links TRBV6-6 to TRBJ1-2; 8 positions match TRBD1. This CDR3 region has 14 residues. V shed 5 bases and J 8 bases; nucleotides not matched to a gene: 10. Germline V gene data show CDR1 as MNHNY and CDR2 as SVGAGI (reference sequence). The CDR3 protein is CASSSLDRVGGYTF. CDR3 coding DNA: TGTGCCAGCAGTAGCTTGGACAGGGTCGGGGGCTACACCTTC.

This chain connects TRBV6-4 to TRBJ2-5; 9 bases map to TRBD2. This CDR3 has 17 residues. Trimming at V came to 10 bases and at J to 3 bases, leaving 18 bases not matched to a gene. Germline V gene sequence: CDR1 MRHNA, CDR2 SNTAGT. The CDR3 loop is CATPTGTSIEEEETQYF. For the CDR3, the DNA is TGTGCCACCCCAACGGGGACTAGCATTGAGGAGGAAGAGACCCAGTACTTC.

The chain recombines TRBV19 with TRBJ1-1; D not certain. CDR1 LNHDA and CDR2 SQIVND come from the germline V gene (reference sequence). This CDR3 has 15 amino acids. V was trimmed by 7 bases and J by 2 bases, leaving 17 bases between them. CDR3 amino acids: CASTPSAVRNTEAFF. Here the CDR3 DNA reads TGTGCCAGTACCCCATCGGCGGTTAGAAACACTGAAGCTTTCTTT.

This chain joins TRBV4-1 and TRBJ2-7; no clear D. Trimming left V 2 bases short and J 2 bases short, with 10 bases between. Germline V lookup: CDR1 MGHRA, CDR2 YSYEKL. CDR3 size: 14 residues. CDR3 region: CASSQYQVTYEQYF. The CDR3 region has the DNA TGCGCCAGCAGCCAATACCAGGTAACCTACGAGCAGTACTTC.

The V and J genes are TRBV4-3 and TRBJ2-1, with a weak D call TRBD2 (6 bases). The CDR3 sequence is 20 residues long. V was clipped by 0 bases and J by 0 bases, with 21 bases between them. Germline CDR1 LGHNA, CDR2 YSLEER. The CDR3 sequence: CASSQDSGSSARSSYNEQFF. In DNA, the CDR3 is TGCGCCAGCAGCCAAGATTCTGGGTCTAGCGCTCGGAGCTCCTACAATGAGCAGTTCTTC.

The gene calls are TRBV11-2 and TRBJ2-5, with unresolved D. V gave up 4 bases and J gave up 5 bases, with 8 bases separating them. Germline V gene sequence: CDR1 SGHAT, CDR2 FQNNGV. This CDR3 spans 12 amino acids. CDR3 sequence reads: CASSSRWETQYF. The DNA of the CDR3 is TGTGCCAGCAGCTCCCGGTGGGAGACCCAGTACTTC.

V gene TRBV18 combines with J gene TRBJ2-5; 10 nucleotides agree with TRBD2. The CDR3 covers 15 residues. The germline CDR1 and CDR2 sequences are KGHSH and LQKENI. The V gene end was trimmed by 4 bases and the J gene end by 4 bases; junction bases not matched to a gene: 6. CDR3 sequence (DNA): TGTGCCAGCTCACGAGGGGTAGCGGGAGGAGAGACCCAGTACTTC. Translation: CASSRGVAGGETQYF.

This clone was found once. The J gene is TRBJ1-2, the V gene TRBV6-5; D unclear. Germline values: CDR1 MNHEY, CDR2 SVGAGI. The CDR3 has 14 residues. CDR3 sequence: CVSASSTIIYGYTF. CDR3 nucleotides: TGTGTTTCGGCCAGCAGTACTATCATCTATGGCTACACCTTC.

This chain joins TRBV19 and TRBJ2-7; possible D gene TRBD1, 6 bases. The CDR3 is 14 residues long. The V end lost 1 base, the J end lost 2 bases, and 9 bases lay between the germline ends. The V gene's germline CDR1 is LNHDA and CDR2 SQIVND (reference sequence). CDR3 amino acids: CASSIAGAPYEQYF. The CDR3 nucleotides read TGTGCCAGTAGTATAGCAGGGGCTCCCTACGAGCAGTACTTC.

The rearrangement links TRBV7-2 to TRBJ1-3; D is possibly TRBD1 (6 bases). Trimming left V 5 bases short and J 0 bases short, with 11 bases between. The CDR3 spans 15 residues. Germline assignment: CDR1 SGHTA and CDR2 FQGNSA. This chain's CDR3 is CASSPTGFSGNTIYF. In DNA form, the CDR3 reads TGTGCCAGCAGCCCTACAGGGTTCTCTGGAAACACCATATATTTT. Together with reference TRBV7-2 and TRBJ1-3, the CDR3 gives the full variable domain: GAGVSQSPSNKVTEKGKDVELRCDPISGHTALYWYRQSLGQGLEFLIYFQGNSAPDKSGLPSDRFSAERTGGSVSTLTIQRTQQEDSAVYLCASSPTGFSGNTIYFGEGSWLTVV.

The chain couples TRBV11-1 to TRBJ1-2; weak D call: TRBD1 (6 bases). The V end was cut by 2 bases, the J end by 5 bases, with 21 bases between. There are 17 residues in the CDR3. The germline CDR1 and CDR2 sequences are SGHAT and FQDESV (reference sequence). The CDR3 sequence is CASSLLGVGGRGYGYTF. The CDR3 DNA sequence: TGTGCCAGCAGCTTACTGGGAGTAGGGGGACGTGGATATGGCTACACCTTC.

This rearrangement joins TRBV5-1 to TRBJ2-1; 8 positions agree with TRBD2. The junction had 9 bases not matched to a gene; V was cut back by 1 base and J by 6 bases. There are 16 residues in the CDR3. The germline V gene has CDR1 SGHRS and CDR2 YFSETQ. The CDR3 loop is CASSLFWSGRGNEQFF. The CDR3 nucleotides are TGCGCCAGCAGCTTGTTCTGGAGCGGGAGAGGCAATGAGCAGTTCTTC.

This chain connects TRBV7-2 to TRBJ2-3; D unclear. V was cut by 3 bases and J by 0 bases, with 10 bases left in between. The CDR3 extends over 15 amino acids. The germline CDR1 and CDR2 sequences are SGHTA and FQGNSA. The CDR3 DNA sequence: TGTGCCAGCAGCTTTCTTGGTCCTAGCACAGATACGCAGTATTTT. Amino acids: CASSFLGPSTDTQYF.

The chain recombines TRBV10-2 with TRBJ1-5; tentative D call: TRBD1 (6 bases). The CDR3 is 15 amino acids. Germline V gene data show CDR1 as WSHSY and CDR2 as SAAADI. Trimming removed 8 bases at V and 5 bases at J, with 19 bases between. CDR3: CASSLSGQFDQPQHF. The CDR3 bases are TGCGCCAGCTCACTTAGCGGACAGTTCGATCAGCCCCAGCATTTT.

The chain is built from TRBV7-2 and TRBJ2-1; the D gene is possibly TRBD2 (6 bases). The CDR3 covers 14 residues. Germline CDR1 and CDR2: SGHTA and FQGNSA. Deletions cut 3 bases from V and 1 base from J, with 7 bases between. CDR3 DNA sequence: TGTGCCAGCAGCTTCGGGGGTTCCTACAATGAGCAGTTCTTC. Amino acid sequence: CASSFGGSYNEQFF.

The genes are TRBV18 and TRBJ1-1; D is perhaps TRBD1 (6 bases). The CDR3 extends over 13 amino acids. Germline V gene lookup returns CDR1 KGHSH and CDR2 LQKENI. The V end was cut by 6 bases, the J end by 8 bases, with 16 bases between. The CDR3 region has the DNA TGTGCCAGCTCCCTCACGGAGGACAGAGAAGCTTTCTTT. Translating gives CASSLTEDREAFF.

The chain recombines TRBV28 with TRBJ2-1; no firm D call. Trimming pared 7 bases from V and 4 bases from J, leaving 11 bases between. The CDR3 is 13 amino acids. The germline V gene encodes CDR1 MDHEN and CDR2 SYDVKM. CDR3 DNA sequence: TGTGCCAGCACCACAGATGTATACAATGAGCAGTTCTTC. Protein product: CASTTDVYNEQFF.

The CDR3 region is CSVELSQETQYF. The CDR3 DNA follows: TGCAGCGTTGAGTTGAGCCAAGAGACCCAGTACTTC. The rearrangement links TRBV29-1 to TRBJ2-5, with no clear D. CDR1 is SQVTM, CDR2 ANQGSEA, per germline. This CDR3 is 12 amino acids long. Trimming took 3 bases from V and 1 from J, leaving 6 bases between them.

The chain has TRBV4-1 and TRBJ2-2; the match to TRBD2 covers 9 bases. Germline CDR1 reads MGHRA; CDR2 reads YSYEKL. With V trimmed by 4 bases and J by 6 bases, 6 bases remained unmatched. The CDR3 has 15 residues. As DNA, the CDR3 is TGCGCCAGCAGCCTAATAGCGGGAGCCCCCGGGGAGCTGTTTTTT. Translation: CASSLIAGAPGELFF.

V gene TRBV5-4 combines with J gene TRBJ2-1; 7 nucleotides align to TRBD1. This CDR3 is 15 amino acids long. V dropped 3 bases and J dropped 3; count of bases not matched to a gene: 6. Per germline, CDR1 SGHNT and CDR2 YYREEE (reference sequence). The CDR3 spells CASSSGTEYYNEQFF. In nucleotides, the CDR3 is TGTGCCAGCAGCTCGGGGACAGAGTACTACAATGAGCAGTTCTTC.